A single sample gave rise to the 24 T cell receptor beta chains below, sequenced in a study of T cells after somatic rescue of genetic block. The assay was immunoSEQ multiplex PCR, and TCRdb's table has in-frame clones only and misses some. The table includes 55,000 to 75,000 clones, just under 95% detected once. Material for sequencing was peripheral blood mononuclear cells (PBMCs). These TCRs come from a man aged 35-49 years.

The chain has TRBV13 and TRBJ2-7; the D gene could be TRBD1 or TRBD2 (5 bases each). Trimming cost V 3 bases and J 1 base, with 10 bases left between them. This CDR3 is built from 14 residues. The germline V gene has CDR1 PRHDT and CDR2 FYEKMQ (reference sequence). CDR3 sequence reads: CASSFGTGSYEQYF. In DNA, the CDR3 is TGTGCCAGCAGCTTCGGGACGGGGTCCTACGAGCAGTACTTC.

This clone came up once. J is TRBJ1-2 and V is TRBV7-8, with a possible D match to TRBD1 (5 bases). The CDR3 spans 13 residues. Germline assignment: CDR1 SGHVS and CDR2 FQNEAQ. V was shortened by 5 bases and J by 8 bases, with 15 bases between the two germline ends. The CDR3: CASSIQGPLGYTF. As DNA, the CDR3 is TGTGCCAGCAGCATTCAGGGACCGCTAGGCTACACCTTC.

The DNA for the CDR3 is TGTGCCAGCAGCTTAAAGGGGACAGGGACCACTGAAGCTTTCTTT. Translation: CASSLKGTGTTEAFF. This chain links TRBV7-3 with TRBJ1-1, with 9 positions matching TRBD1. CDR1 and CDR2 (germline): SGHTA, FQGTGA. This CDR3 comprises 15 residues. Trimming at V came to 1 base and at J to 4 bases, leaving 4 bases not matched to a gene.

V and J are TRBV28 and TRBJ1-3, with D unresolved. The V and J ends lost 7 bases and 2 bases respectively, with 12 bases between them. CDR1 is MDHEN and CDR2 is SYDVKM in the germline V gene. CDR3 length equals 14 residues. The CDR3: CASTLSGPGNTIYF. The CDR3, as DNA: TGTGCCAGCACCCTGAGTGGACCTGGAAACACCATATATTTT.

The genes are TRBV13 and TRBJ2-7, with 7 nucleotides matching TRBD1. The CDR3 covers 14 residues. Germline values: CDR1 PRHDT, CDR2 FYEKMQ (reference sequence). V lost 6 bases and J lost 0; bases outside the gene matches: 5. As DNA, the CDR3 is TGTGCCAGCAGGCGCCGGGACAGCTCCTACGAGCAGTACTTC. Its translation: CASRRRDSSYEQYF.

V is TRBV19 and J is TRBJ2-3; D gene uncertain. The V gene lost 0 bases and the J gene lost 0 bases, with 7 bases spanning the gap. Germline V gene data show CDR1 as LNHDA and CDR2 as SQIVND (reference sequence). The CDR3 contains 15 residues. CDR3 protein: CASSIDPLSTDTQYF. CDR3 sequence (DNA): TGTGCCAGTAGTATAGACCCCCTGAGCACAGATACGCAGTATTTT.

The chain joins TRBV11-3 to TRBJ1-1; D unresolved. Germline CDR1 is SGHNT and CDR2 is YENEEA. V lost 3 bases and J 0 bases, leaving 8 bases between the germline ends. This CDR3 has 14 residues. The DNA for the CDR3 is TGTGCCAGCAGCTTGAATCGCATGAACACTGAAGCTTTCTTT. Translating it yields CASSLNRMNTEAFF.

The chain carries TRBV5-5 and TRBJ2-1; 7 nucleotides align to TRBD2. Germline-derived CDR1 and CDR2 are SGHKS and YYEKEE (reference sequence). V lost 6 bases and J lost 5; bases outside the gene matches: 5. The CDR3 has 13 residues. CDR3 DNA sequence: TGTGCCAGCATAGGCGGGAGCCACAATGAGCAGTTCTTC. Its translation: CASIGGSHNEQFF.

This clone was seen once. The chain employs TRBV9 and TRBJ2-5; the D gene is possibly TRBD1 (8 bases). V dropped 2 bases and J dropped 5 bases, with 16 bases sitting between them. Per germline, CDR1 SGDLS and CDR2 YYNGEE. The CDR3 is 15 amino acids. CDR3 sequence: CASSVLGQGGETQYF. Written as DNA, the CDR3 is TGTGCCAGCAGCGTCCTAGGACAGGGAGGGGAGACCCAGTACTTC.

The chain has TRBV19 and TRBJ2-7; a possible D gene is TRBD1 (5 bases). The germline V and J ends were trimmed by 6 bases and 6 bases, with 12 bases remaining between them. Germline CDR1 reads LNHDA; CDR2 reads SQIVND (reference sequence). CDR3 length: 12 residues. The CDR3 region is CASRSQGFEQYF. For the CDR3, the DNA is TGTGCCAGTAGATCCCAGGGATTCGAGCAGTACTTC. Complete variable domain (other parts from reference TRBV19 and TRBJ2-7): DGGITQSPKYLFRKEGQNVTLSCEQNLNHDAMYWYRQDPGQGLRLIYYSQIVNDFQKGDIAEGYSVSREKKESFPLTVTSAQKNPTAFYLCASRSQGFEQYFGPGTRLTVT.

The chain employs TRBV5-5 and TRBJ1-2, with unresolved D. Germline V lookup: CDR1 SGHKS, CDR2 YYEKEE (reference sequence). The CDR3 is 14 amino acids. The ends were cut back, 0 bases at V and 4 bases at J, with 10 bases in the middle. The DNA for the CDR3 is TGTGCCAGCAGCTTGGCCGTAATCCCCTATGGCTACACCTTC. Its translation is CASSLAVIPYGYTF.

To note about this clone: Compared with germline, one end of the junction differs, possibly owing to a read error. J is TRBJ2-2 and V is TRBV2; tentatively, D is TRBD1 (6 bases). The germline CDR1 and CDR2 sequences are SNHLY and FYNNEI. This CDR3 has 13 amino acids. DNA for the CDR3: TGTGCCAGCAGTGACAGGGGCCCCGGGGAGCCGTTTTTT. Its protein is CASSDRGPGEPFF.

This chain links TRBV4-2 with TRBJ1-3; D not resolved. V dropped 8 bases and J dropped 2 bases, with 13 bases sitting between them. Per the germline V gene, CDR1 is LGHNA and CDR2 is YNFKEQ. The CDR3 is made up of 14 amino acids. The CDR3 here is CASWRGPPGNTIYF. CDR3 DNA sequence: TGTGCCAGCTGGCGCGGCCCCCCTGGAAACACCATATATTTT.

The rearrangement uses TRBV7-4 and TRBJ2-2; TRBD1 might be the D (5 bases). There are 16 residues in the CDR3. The germline V gene has CDR1 SGHVT and CDR2 SQSDAQ. V was shortened by 10 bases and J by 4 bases, with 22 bases between the two germline ends. The CDR3 nucleotides are TGTGCCAACCCTGGCAGGGCGCCTGGGGTCACCGGGGAGCTGTTTTTT. Amino acid sequence: CANPGRAPGVTGELFF. The variable domain in full, completed from reference TRBV7-4 and TRBJ2-2, reads GAGVSQSPRYKVAKRGRDVALRCDSISGHVTLYWYRQTLGQGSEVLTYSQSDAQRDKSGRPSGRFSAERPERSVSTLKIQRTEQGDSAVYLCANPGRAPGVTGELFFGEGSRLTVL.

The chain has TRBV14 and TRBJ1-2; no clear D gene. CDR1 is SGHDN, CDR2 FVKESK, per germline. V shed 1 base and J shed 5 bases, with 5 bases lying between them. The CDR3 consists of 12 residues. CDR3 region: CASSQGGYGYTF. The CDR3 DNA reads as TGTGCCAGCAGCCAAGGGGGTTATGGCTACACCTTC.

V is TRBV7-9 and J is TRBJ2-7; 8 nucleotides agree with TRBD2. Germline V gene lookup returns CDR1 SEHNR and CDR2 FQNEAQ (reference sequence). Trimming took 8 bases from V and 0 from J; bases not matched to a gene: 12. The CDR3 length is 16 residues. CDR3 amino acids: CASFPLLAELSYEQYF. For the CDR3, the DNA is TGTGCCAGCTTCCCCCTACTAGCGGAACTCTCCTACGAGCAGTACTTC. Drawing the rest from reference TRBV7-9 and TRBJ2-7, the complete variable domain is DTGVSQNPRHKITKRGQNVTFRCDPISEHNRLYWYRQTLGQGPEFLTYFQNEAQLEKSRLLSDRFSAERPKGSFSTLEIQRTEQGDSAMYLCASFPLLAELSYEQYFGPGTRLTVT.

This clone was counted a single time. This chain joins TRBV2 and TRBJ1-4, with D uncertain. CDR3 length equals 14 residues. Trimming cost V 7 bases and J 5 bases, with 14 bases left between them. Germline V gene sequence: CDR1 SNHLY, CDR2 FYNNEI. The CDR3 is CASMYRRTNEKLFF. The CDR3 DNA is TGTGCCAGCATGTACAGACGGACGAATGAAAAACTGTTTTTT.

The chain combines TRBV19 with TRBJ1-5, with 8 bases lining up with TRBD1. CDR3 length: 18 residues. Germline values: CDR1 LNHDA, CDR2 SQIVND (reference sequence). The ends lost 1 base at V and 1 base at J; junction bases unmatched: 9. The CDR3 nucleotides are TGTGCCAGTAGTATAGCCCGATTCAGGGGGCCAAGCAATCAGCCCCAGCATTTT. Translated: CASSIARFRGPSNQPQHF.

The V gene is TRBV15, the J gene TRBJ2-7, with 12 bases that match TRBD2. CDR1 and CDR2 (germline): LNHNV, YYDKDF (reference sequence). The V gene end was trimmed by 3 bases and the J gene end by 0 bases; junction bases not matched to a gene: 12. The CDR3 sequence is 19 residues long. The chain's CDR3 is CATSRGEPGLAGSSYEQYF. CDR3 in DNA: TGTGCCACCAGCAGGGGAGAGCCCGGACTAGCGGGGTCCTCCTACGAGCAGTACTTC.

J is TRBJ2-7 and V is TRBV28; TRBD1 matches 9 bases. This CDR3 contains 14 residues. With 5 bases clipped from V and 4 bases from J, the junction kept 6 bases outside the gene matches. The germline CDR1 and CDR2 sequences are MDHEN and SYDVKM. In nucleotides, the CDR3 is TGTGCCAGCAGTCCGCAGACAGGGGGGTACGAGCAGTACTTC. Encoded protein: CASSPQTGGYEQYF.

This chain uses TRBV5-1 with TRBJ1-1; TRBD1 aligns across 8 bases. Trimming removed 6 bases from V and 1 base from J; junction bases left unmatched: 5. CDR1 is SGHRS, CDR2 YFSETQ, per germline. CDR3 length: 14 residues. The CDR3 DNA is TGCGCCAGCACCCAGGGGGCCCAGAACACTGAAGCTTTCTTT. It encodes CASTQGAQNTEAFF.

The chain's CDR3 is CASSERPAYNSPLHF. As DNA, the CDR3 is TGTGCCAGCAGTGAAAGGCCAGCTTATAATTCACCCCTCCACTTT. This chain joins TRBV6-1 and TRBJ1-6; D remains ambiguous. The germline CDR1 and CDR2 sequences are MNHNS and SASEGT. V was trimmed by 2 bases and J by 4 bases, leaving 9 bases between them. The CDR3 covers 15 residues.

The table lists this clone with a count of one. The CDR3 region is CASSPPWTTGNTIYF. The DNA of the CDR3 is TGTGCCAGCTCACCACCATGGACAACTGGAAACACCATATATTTT. The chain joins TRBV18 to TRBJ1-3, with TRBD1 as a possible D gene (5 bases). Germline V CDR1 and CDR2: KGHSH, LQKENI. The length of the CDR3 is 15 residues. Trimming removed 0 bases at V and 2 bases at J, with 8 bases between.

The count of this clone is one. The chain carries TRBV4-1 and TRBJ2-1, with a tentative D call TRBD2 (5 bases). Trimming pared 1 base from V and 4 bases from J, leaving 11 bases between. Per germline, CDR1 MGHRA and CDR2 YSYEKL. This CDR3 region has 15 residues. CDR3 residues: CASSQVAERYNEQFF. For the CDR3, the DNA is TGCGCCAGCAGCCAAGTAGCCGAGCGGTACAATGAGCAGTTCTTC.